These 15 T cell receptor beta chains originate from one sample sequenced in a study of control samples from healthy donors and cancer patients. The repertoire was sequenced with immunoSEQ multiplex PCR; TCRdb's copy has only in-frame clones and lacks some. The profile shows roughly 200,000 clones, 85% to 95% of them singletons. Sequencing was performed on blood. Receptors were obtained from a man in his forties or fifties in good health.

The chain carries TRBV2 and TRBJ1-2; D unresolved. The CDR3 covers 14 residues. V was shortened by 3 bases and J by 5 bases, with 13 bases between the two germline ends. Germline V CDR1 and CDR2: SNHLY, FYNNEI. CDR3 DNA sequence: TGTGCCAGCAGTGAGGACGGAGTTGGGTATGGCTACACCTTC. This translates into CASSEDGVGYGYTF. The full variable domain, rest sourced from reference TRBV2 and TRBJ1-2, is EPEVTQTPSHQVTQMGQEVILRCVPISNHLYFYWYRQILGQKVEFLVSFYNNEISEKSEIFDDQFSVERPDGSNFTLKIRSTKLEDSAMYFCASSEDGVGYGYTFGSGTRLTVV.

The V and J genes are TRBV28 and TRBJ1-1; D gene ambiguous. The CDR3 is 15 residues long. Germline CDR1 MDHEN, CDR2 SYDVKM. The V end was cut by 1 base, the J end by 4 bases, with 13 bases between. The DNA for the CDR3 is TGTGCCAGCAGTTTATTAAGGACGGGTCGCACTGAAGCTTTCTTT. Translating it yields CASSLLRTGRTEAFF.

The rearrangement links TRBV5-1 to TRBJ1-5, with 10 bases matching TRBD1. V shed 3 bases and J 3 bases; nucleotides not matched to a gene: 6. This CDR3 contains 16 residues. Germline CDR1 SGHRS, CDR2 YFSETQ. CDR3 bases: TGCGCCAGCAGCTGGGGGACAGGGGTTCCCAATCAGCCCCAGCATTTT. Its protein product is CASSWGTGVPNQPQHF.

The chain joins TRBV5-1 to TRBJ2-3; 7 bases fit TRBD1. The CDR3 runs 17 residues. Unmatched junction bases numbered 19, after V lost 1 base and J lost 11 bases. The V gene's germline CDR1 is SGHRS and CDR2 YFSETQ. This chain's CDR3 is CASSLLGRTGKGSLQYF. The CDR3 DNA sequence: TGCGCCAGCAGCTTGTTGGGACGGACAGGAAAGGGATCACTGCAGTATTTT.

This chain links TRBV3-1 (or the pseudogene TRBV3-2) with TRBJ1-3; D uncertain. The CDR3 runs to 16 residues. V lost 4 bases to trimming and J lost 6 bases, with 19 bases between them. Germline CDR1 LGHDT, CDR2 YNNKEL (reference sequence). In nucleotides, the CDR3 is TGTGCCAGCAGCCGCGGCCAAGGCGGGTTAGAAAACACCATATATTTT. Its translation: CASSRGQGGLENTIYF.

The V and J genes are TRBV25-1 and TRBJ1-3, with D perhaps TRBD1 (6 bases). This CDR3 is 15 amino acids long. Trimming took off 5 bases at V and 0 bases at J, with 11 bases between the two ends. CDR1 is MGHDK and CDR2 is SYGVNS in the germline V gene. The CDR3 here is CASSQRGISGNTIYF. The CDR3, as DNA: TGTGCCAGCAGTCAGAGGGGGATCTCTGGAAACACCATATATTTT.

J is TRBJ2-5 and V is TRBV28; D is uncertain. V lost 7 bases to trimming and J lost 5 bases, with 11 bases between them. The CDR3 spans 12 residues. CDR1 is MDHEN, CDR2 SYDVKM, per germline. The CDR3 sequence: CASTSLGETQYF. In DNA, the CDR3 is TGTGCCAGCACCTCCCTCGGGGAGACCCAGTACTTC. Looking up the rest from reference TRBV28 and TRBJ2-5 gives the full variable domain: DVKVTQSSRYLVKRTGEKVFLECVQDMDHENMFWYRQDPGLGLRLIYFSYDVKMKEKGDIPEGYSVSREKKERFSLILESASTNQTSMYLCASTSLGETQYFGPGTRLLVL.

This clone turned up a few times. The J gene is TRBJ1-3, the V gene TRBV5-1; D is uncertain. Germline V gene data show CDR1 as SGHRS and CDR2 as YFSETQ. CDR3 length equals 14 residues. The V end lost 7 bases, the J end lost 2 bases, and 13 bases lay between the germline ends. The DNA for the CDR3 is TGCGCCAGCGGGAAGGACCCAGCTGGAAACACCATATATTTT. It codes for CASGKDPAGNTIYF.

The chain links TRBV28 to TRBJ1-2; no clear D. The germline V gene has CDR1 MDHEN and CDR2 SYDVKM. With 5 bases removed from V and 6 bases from J, the gap between germline ends came to 13 bases. The CDR3 loop spans 13 amino acids. The CDR3 here is CASSPRAPHGYTF. As DNA, the CDR3 is TGTGCCAGCAGTCCCCGGGCCCCTCATGGCTACACCTTC.

CDR3: CASSPLAGAFSYEQYV. The CDR3, as DNA: TGTGCCAGCTCACCATTAGCGGGGGCCTTCTCCTACGAGCAGTACGTC. The V gene is TRBV18, the J gene TRBJ2-7, with 9 bases identical to TRBD2. The CDR3 spans 16 residues. Germline CDR1 reads KGHSH; CDR2 reads LQKENI. V lost 2 bases and J lost 0; bases outside the gene matches: 5.

The rearrangement uses TRBV6-5 and TRBJ1-1, with TRBD1 identical over 8 bases. The CDR3 has 13 residues. Germline values: CDR1 MNHEY, CDR2 SVGAGI. V gave up 8 bases and J gave up 1 base; unmatched junction bases: 3. CDR3 sequence: CASQGATNTEAFF. DNA of the CDR3: TGTGCCAGCCAGGGGGCAACGAACACTGAAGCTTTCTTT.

The rearrangement links TRBV5-1 to TRBJ1-1; no firm D call. The CDR3 sequence is 14 residues long. The V gene lost 0 bases and the J gene lost 0 bases, with 6 bases spanning the gap. CDR1 and CDR2 (germline): SGHRS, YFSETQ. The CDR3 loop reads CASSLDRMNTEAFF. The CDR3 DNA reads as TGCGCCAGCAGCTTGGACCGGATGAACACTGAAGCTTTCTTT.

The rearrangement uses TRBV7-2 and TRBJ2-7; unclear D gene. The V end was cut by 5 bases, the J end by 2 bases, with 10 bases between. The CDR3 is 13 residues long. Germline CDR1 reads SGHTA; CDR2 reads FQGNSA. CDR3 loop: CASSPDRAYEQYV. As DNA, the CDR3 is TGTGCCAGCAGCCCTGACCGAGCCTACGAGCAGTACGTC.

This chain links TRBV19 with TRBJ2-5; D might be TRBD1 (5 bases). Trimming took off 5 bases at V and 2 bases at J, with 6 bases between the two ends. The CDR3 loop spans 12 amino acids. Germline assignment: CDR1 LNHDA and CDR2 SQIVND (reference sequence). DNA for the CDR3: TGTGCCAGTAGTCGGACACAAGAGACCCAGTACTTC. This gives the protein CASSRTQETQYF.

J is TRBJ1-2 and V is TRBV5-6, with a weak D call TRBD1 (5 bases). The CDR3 covers 14 residues. Germline V CDR1 and CDR2: SGHDT, YYEEEE. Between the trimmed V and J ends, which lost 0 bases and 6 bases, there was a span of 12 bases. The CDR3 bases are TGTGCCAGCAGCTTGGACAGGCCGAGCGATGGCTACACCTTC. Residues: CASSLDRPSDGYTF.